This is a list of T cell receptor beta chains from one sample in a study of OX40 agonist ivuxolimab in advanced cancers. The method was immunoSEQ multiplex PCR; TCRdb's version includes in-frame clones alone and lacks a portion of them. The sample yields tens of thousands of clones, about 85% seen once. This specimen was CD4+ or CD8+ T cells sorted from blood, taken in a trial of the OX40 agonist ivuxolimab. These receptors were collected from an adult with an advanced solid tumor such as melanoma, head and neck, liver or kidney cancer. The CDR3 runs from the conserved cysteine through the conserved F or W. The D gene is left open where the match is weak. Rows may omit the clone size; those that give it use once, few, many or a size class.

D	size	V	J	CDR3	DNA
TRBD1	once	TRBV29-1	TRBJ2-5	CSVDRGIETQYF	TGCAGCGTGGACAGGGGGATTGAGACCCAGTACTTC
.	.	TRBV19	TRBJ1-3	CASSIPLDSSSGNTIYF	TGTGCCAGTAGTATCCCTCTTGACAGTTCCTCTGGAAACACCATATATTTT
TRBD2	.	TRBV18	TRBJ2-1	CASSPGLAGSSYNEQFF	TGTGCCAGCTCACCAGGACTAGCGGGAAGCTCCTACAATGAGCAGTTCTTC
.	.	TRBV7-2	TRBJ2-2	CASSFYGELFF	TGTGCCAGCAGCTTTTACGGGGAGCTGTTTTTT
TRBD1	.	TRBV6-6	TRBJ1-2	CASSPGTGTYGYTF	TGCGCCAGCAGTCCCGGGACAGGGACCTATGGCTACACCTTC
.	.	TRBV7-2	TRBJ2-7	CASSLGGGKSYEQYF	TGTGCCAGCAGCTTAGGGGGCGGGAAATCCTACGAGCAGTACTTC
.	.	TRBV21-1	TRBJ2-7	CASSKGEEWGEQYF	TGTGCCAGCAGCAAAGGTGAGGAGTGGGGCGAGCAGTACTTC
.	.	TRBV5-6	TRBJ2-4	CASSHRGSGSYIQYF	TGTGCCAGCAGCCACAGGGGAAGCGGGAGTTACATTCAGTACTTC
.	once	TRBV5-1	TRBJ2-1	CASSLYPGAEYNEQFF	TGCGCCAGCAGCTTGTATCCGGGAGCGGAGTACAATGAGCAGTTCTTC
.	.	TRBV7-2	TRBJ2-1	CASSFGQGRTEQFF	TGTGCCAGCAGCTTCGGGCAGGGTCGGACTGAGCAGTTCTTC
.	.	TRBV10-2	TRBJ1-1	CASSEQGNTEAFF	TGCGCCAGCAGTGAACAGGGGAACACTGAAGCTTTCTTT
.	once	TRBV5-4	TRBJ1-2	CASRQQGDEGYTF	TGTGCCAGCAGACAACAAGGGGACGAGGGCTACACCTTC
.	.	TRBV15	TRBJ2-3	CATSREWQLSTDTQYF	TGTGCCACCAGCAGAGAATGGCAGCTCAGCACAGATACGCAGTATTTT
.	.	TRBV19	TRBJ1-1	CASNGQLNTEAFF	TGTGCCAGTAATGGACAATTGAACACTGAAGCTTTCTTT
TRBD2	.	TRBV11-1	TRBJ2-7	CASSVGLAGAYEQYF	TGTGCCAGCAGCGTAGGACTAGCGGGAGCGTACGAGCAGTACTTC
.	.	TRBV6-1	TRBJ1-2	CASSRGRVGNYGYTF	TGTGCCAGCAGCCGGGGGAGGGTTGGAAACTATGGCTACACCTTC
.	.	TRBV4-1	TRBJ1-5	CASSPWEGNSNQPQHF	TGCGCCAGCAGCCCCTGGGAGGGGAATAGCAATCAGCCCCAGCATTTT
TRBD1	.	TRBV7-2	TRBJ1-5	CASSPGQGGNQPQHF	TGTGCCAGCAGCCCAGGACAGGGGGGAAATCAGCCCCAGCATTTT
.	.	TRBV7-2	TRBJ2-1	CASSLEGTRSGEQFF	TGTGCCAGCAGCTTAGAAGGGACTCGATCGGGGGAGCAGTTCTTC
TRBD1	.	TRBV19	TRBJ1-1	CASSLGTGRSMHTEAFF	TGTGCCAGTAGTCTTGGGACAGGGAGATCGATGCACACTGAAGCTTTCTTT
.	.	TRBV5-1	TRBJ2-5	CASSLFLAREETQYF	TGCGCCAGCAGCCTATTCTTAGCGAGGGAAGAGACCCAGTACTTC
.	once	TRBV5-6	TRBJ2-7	CASNPSSSYEQYF	TGTGCCAGCAATCCGAGTAGCTCCTACGAGCAGTACTTC
.	.	TRBV10-3	TRBJ2-5	CAISESASRETQYF	TGTGCCATCAGTGAGTCCGCCAGCCGGGAGACCCAGTACTTC
.	.	TRBV23-1	TRBJ2-7	CASSCDREGDEQYF	TGCGCCAGCAGTTGTGACAGGGAGGGGGACGAGCAGTACTTC
TRBD2	.	TRBV5-1	TRBJ2-2	CASGPGGAGTGELFF	TGCGCCAGCGGCCCCGGGGGGGCAGGGACCGGGGAGCTGTTTTTT
.	.	TRBV19	TRBJ1-5	CARITRGHTGSNQPQHF	TGTGCCAGGATTACTAGGGGCCATACGGGAAGCAATCAGCCCCAGCATTTT
.	.	TRBV5-6	TRBJ1-2	CASSPGLSGYGYTF	TGTGCCAGCAGCCCCGGACTCTCCGGCTATGGCTACACCTTC
TRBD1	.	TRBV7-9	TRBJ2-7	CASSRTGTAYEQYF	TGTGCCAGCAGCCGAACCGGGACAGCCTACGAGCAGTACTTC
TRBD1	.	TRBV10-1	TRBJ1-1	CASSPFTGGNTEAFF	TGCGCCAGCAGTCCATTCACAGGGGGGAACACTGAAGCTTTCTTT
TRBD2	.	TRBV5-6	TRBJ2-1	CASSRLGSGPSYNEQFF	TGTGCCAGCAGCCGCCTGGGTAGCGGGCCCTCCTACAATGAGCAGTTCTTC
.	.	TRBV6-6	TRBJ1-2	CASSYDEGDYGYTF	TGTGCCAGCAGTTACGACGAGGGGGACTATGGCTACACCTTC
.	.	TRBV20-1	TRBJ2-7	CSASTTYEQYF	TGCAGTGCTAGTACAACTTACGAGCAGTACTTC
TRBD1	.	TRBV7-2	TRBJ2-1	CASSQIGQGVADEQFF	TGTGCCAGCAGCCAAATCGGACAGGGGGTGGCAGATGAGCAGTTCTTC
.	.	TRBV2	TRBJ1-4	CASSSPTDGPEKLFF	TGTGCCAGCAGTTCCCCGACAGACGGACCGGAAAAACTGTTTTTT
.	.	TRBV11-2	TRBJ1-1	CASSSGGRPEAFF	TGTGCCAGCAGCTCCGGCGGGCGACCTGAAGCTTTCTTT
.	.	TRBV4-1	TRBJ1-5	CASSQGGMGNQPQHF	TGCGCCAGCAGCCAAGGGGGGATGGGGAATCAGCCCCAGCATTTT
.	once	TRBV18	TRBJ1-2	CASSPLFLQTYNYGYTF	TGTGCCAGCTCACCTCTTTTTCTCCAGACGTATAACTATGGCTACACCTTC
.	.	TRBV5-4	TRBJ2-3	CASSPDYYTDTQYF	TGTGCCAGCAGTCCGGACTATTACACAGATACGCAGTATTTT
.	once	TRBV2	TRBJ1-5	CASSEAGFNQPQHF	TGTGCCAGCAGTGAAGCTGGGTTCAATCAGCCCCAGCATTTT
.	.	TRBV27	TRBJ2-3	CASSFRRSDTQYF	TGTGCCAGCAGTTTCAGACGGTCAGATACGCAGTATTTT
.	.	TRBV2	TRBJ1-3	CASSEAADSGNTIYF	TGTGCCAGCAGTGAGGCGGCCGACTCTGGAAACACCATATATTTT
TRBD1	.	TRBV7-9	TRBJ2-3	CASSSGQGNYADTQYF	TGTGCCAGCAGCTCTGGACAGGGTAATTATGCAGATACGCAGTATTTT
.	.	TRBV2	TRBJ1-2	CASSEILGARNYGYTF	TGTGCCAGCAGTGAAATCTTGGGGGCGCGCAACTATGGCTACACCTTC
.	.	TRBV5-6	TRBJ2-3	CASSLGGTDTQYF	TGTGCCAGCAGCTTGGGGGGCACAGATACGCAGTATTTT
.	.	TRBV6-6	TRBJ2-2	CASRPSEAAGELFF	TGTGCCAGCAGGCCTAGTGAGGCGGCCGGGGAGCTGTTTTTT
.	.	TRBV7-9	TRBJ1-5	CASSLDAGDQPQHF	TGTGCCAGCAGCTTAGACGCAGGGGATCAGCCCCAGCATTTT
.	few	TRBV4-2	TRBJ2-7	CASSQEGDEQYF	TGTGCCAGCAGCCAGGAGGGCGACGAGCAGTACTTC
TRBD1	.	TRBV6-5	TRBJ1-2	CASSQGGPYGHTF	TGTGCCAGCAGCCAGGGGGGTCCCTATGGCCACACCTTC
TRBD1	.	TRBV6-1	TRBJ1-2	CASSGGTGQSSGYTF	TGTGCCAGCAGTGGCGGGACAGGGCAAAGCTCCGGCTACACCTTC
.	many	TRBV11-2	TRBJ1-1	CASSLVGGEAFF	TGTGCCAGCAGCTTAGTTGGGGGTGAAGCTTTCTTT
.	.	TRBV25-1	TRBJ1-1	CASSAHIWAFF	TGTGCCAGCAGTGCCCACATTTGGGCTTTCTTT
.	.	TRBV9	TRBJ2-3	CASSVGGYTDTQYF	TGTGCCAGCAGCGTAGGCGGGTACACAGATACGCAGTATTTT
TRBD1	.	TRBV6-5	TRBJ1-2	CASRPTGYGYTF	TGTGCCAGCAGGCCGACAGGGTATGGCTACACCTTC
.	.	TRBV9	TRBJ2-7	CASSVYEQYF	TGTGCCAGCAGCGTTTACGAGCAGTACTTC
.	.	TRBV6-1	TRBJ1-4	CASSVPPAPTNEKLFF	TGTGCCAGCAGTGTTCCCCCAGCTCCAACTAATGAAAAACTGTTTTTT
TRBD2	.	TRBV7-3	TRBJ2-5	CASRATLAGEETQYF	TGTGCCAGCAGGGCTACTCTAGCGGGAGAAGAGACCCAGTACTTC
.	.	TRBV2	TRBJ1-5	CASSEEGTGNQPQHF	TGTGCCAGCAGTGAAGAGGGGACGGGCAATCAGCCCCAGCATTTT